Given below is one TCR beta chain in context. Its target is not known. The length of the CDR3 is 16 residues. CDR1 is KGHSH, CDR2 LQKENI, per germline. Trimming at V came to 6 bases and at J to 4 bases, leaving 11 bases not matched to a gene. This record belongs to a study of T cell responses to AZD1222 COVID-19 vaccine. Regarding the study as a whole: Dominant CD4 TCR responses targeted spike regions 160-218 and 743-854. Donors in the cohort were predominantly white British and more often female, and clonal diversity was possibly underestimated.

Generated by immunoSEQ multiplex PCR, the TCRdb table keeps only in-frame clones and is missing some. The table has 150,000 to 200,000 clones, about nine tenths seen once. The chain links TRBV18 to TRBJ1-4; 7 positions agree with TRBD1. The specimen was peripheral blood, collected 28 days after the second AZD1222 dose. The TCR comes from an adult who received the AZD1222 COVID-19 vaccine. The CDR3 coding sequence is TGTGCCAGCTCCTACGAAAGACAGGGCCTTAATGAAAAACTGTTTTTT. Amino acid sequence: CASSYERQGLNEKLFF.